This is a list of T cell receptor beta chains from one sample in a study of blood T cells in healthy people across ages. MiXCR, run by TCRdb on the 5' RACE reads, gives a single entry per CDR3 protein. The table has some 800,000 distinct CDR3 sequences, 44% seen once. The specimen sequenced was blood. These receptors originate from a man in his sixties in good health. The CDR3 runs from the conserved cysteine through the conserved F or W. The D gene is left open where the match is weak. The listing skips clone size in some rows; elsewhere it reads once, few, many or a size class.

j_gene	d_gene	v_gene	abundance	CDR3nt	CDR3aa
TRBJ2-3	TRBD1	TRBV4-1	.	TGCGCCAGCAGCCCAAGGACAGGGGTTGACACAGATACGCAGTATTTT	CASSPRTGVDTDTQYF
TRBJ2-1	TRBD2	TRBV2	.	TGTGCCAGCAGGCACCAACTAGCGGGGGAATCCTACAATGAGCAGTTCTTC	CASRHQLAGESYNEQFF
TRBJ2-7	.	TRBV14	.	TGTGCCAGCAGCCAACAGGCTGGCTACGAGCAGTACTTC	CASSQQAGYEQYF
TRBJ2-7	.	TRBV7-2	.	TGTGCCAGCAGCCTAGACTCCGGCTACGAGCAGTACTTC	CASSLDSGYEQYF
TRBJ1-2	.	TRBV3-1	.	TGTGCCAGCAGCCAAGTTCCTGGTACCGTGGACGGCTACACCTTC	CASSQVPGTVDGYTF
TRBJ1-2	.	TRBV18	few	TGTGCCAGCTCACTTAGACAGGCCCGTGATGACTATGGCTACACCTTC	CASSLRQARDDYGYTF
TRBJ2-3	TRBD2	TRBV7-9	many	TGTGCCAGCAGTCGTACTAGCGGAAGCACAGATACGCAGTATTTT	CASSRTSGSTDTQYF
TRBJ1-2	TRBD1	TRBV20-1	.	TGCAGTGCTGCGGGGACAGGGGAACTCTATGGCTACACCTTC	CSAAGTGELYGYTF
TRBJ2-7	TRBD1	TRBV6-6	.	TGTGCCAGCAGTACTACCCGGACAGGGGGCCTCGAGCAGTACTTC	CASSTTRTGGLEQYF
TRBJ2-1	.	TRBV7-2	few	TGTGCCAGCAGCTTAGCGATATTTGATGAGCAGTTCTTC	CASSLAIFDEQFF
TRBJ2-5	.	TRBV6-6	.	TGTGCCAGCAGTTACAAGCAGGAGACCCAGTACTTC	CASSYKQETQYF
TRBJ1-1	.	TRBV6-6	.	TGTGCCAGCAGGCATGGTCGTTTGGGGCACACTGAAGCTTTCTTT	CASRHGRLGHTEAFF
TRBJ2-3	TRBD2	TRBV7-9	.	TGTGCCAGCAGCTACGACGGGGGGGACACAGATACGCAGTATTTT	CASSYDGGDTDTQYF
TRBJ2-1	TRBD2	TRBV29-1	.	TGCAGCGTCAGTCGAGTAGCGGGGCAAGAGACCCAGTTCTTC	CSVSRVAGQETQFF
TRBJ2-7	TRBD2	TRBV20-1	.	TGCAGTGCTAGGTCCTCTAGCGGGGTCTCCTACGAGCGGTACTTC	CSARSSSGVSYERYF
TRBJ2-5	.	TRBV27	.	TGTGCCAGCAGTCCCGACGGGTGGGCCTCCTACAATGAGCAGTACTTC	CASSPDGWASYNEQYF
TRBJ2-1	.	TRBV12-3/TRBV12-4	.	TGTGCCAGCCTAGCGAGAAGAGCGCCCATCAATGAGCAGTTCTTC	CASLARRAPINEQFF
TRBJ2-2	TRBD2	TRBV6-2/TRBV6-3	once	TGTGCCAGCAGCTGGGGACTAGCCCCGAACACCGGGGAGCTGTTTTTT	CASSWGLAPNTGELFF
TRBJ2-6	.	TRBV3-1	.	TGTGCCAGCAGCCAAGGTGCGGCTGGGGCCAACGTCCTGACTTTC	CASSQGAAGANVLTF
TRBJ2-3	TRBD2	TRBV7-2	few	TGTGCCAGCAGGATAAACCTACTAGCGAAGGGGCCAGATACGCAGTATTTT	CASRINLLAKGPDTQYF
TRBJ2-7	TRBD1	TRBV5-6	many	TGTGCCAGCAGCAGGGACAGGGGCCACGAGCAGTACTTC	CASSRDRGHEQYF
TRBJ2-1	.	TRBV2	.	TGTGCCAGCAGCACGCCGGGGGCCTCCTACAATGAGCAGTTCTTC	CASSTPGASYNEQFF
TRBJ2-1	.	TRBV18	.	TGTGCCAGCTCACCAGGCAGGGACGCTCGGCAGTTCTTC	CASSPGRDARQFF
TRBJ1-6	.	TRBV10-3	.	TGTGCCATCAGTTCGGGTTCACCCCTCCACTTT	CAISSGSPLHF
TRBJ1-6	.	TRBV3-1	.	TGTGCCAGCAGCCACTCGCGGACAAATTATTCACCCCTCCACTTT	CASSHSRTNYSPLHF
TRBJ1-1	.	TRBV7-9	.	TGTGCCAGCAGCCCCTACGGGGGATCCCGGCCGGAAGCTTTCTTT	CASSPYGGSRPEAFF
TRBJ2-7	.	TRBV2	.	TGTGCCAGCAGGGAAAACAGCAACGAGCAGTACTTC	CASRENSNEQYF
TRBJ2-5	TRBD2	TRBV7-2	few	TGTGCCAGCTCGAGGGCGGGGGGGTTAGAGACCCAGTACTTC	CASSRAGGLETQYF
TRBJ2-7	TRBD1	TRBV18	few	TGTGCCAGCTCACTAAAACAGGGGGCCCTCTACGAGCAGTACTTC	CASSLKQGALYEQYF
TRBJ2-7	TRBD2	TRBV7-8	few	TGTGCCAGCAGCATTAGAAGCGGGGCACTCTCCTACGAGCAGTACTTC	CASSIRSGALSYEQYF
TRBJ2-7	TRBD1	TRBV29-1	.	TGCAGCGTTGGGGGGGACAGGTCCTACAATGGGCAGTACTTC	CSVGGDRSYNGQYF
TRBJ1-2	.	TRBV7-6	.	TGTGCCAGCAGCCTCCGGGGTACCGTGGGCTACACCTTC	CASSLRGTVGYTF
TRBJ1-2	.	TRBV9	.	TGTGCCAGCAGCTCCGACCCTTATGGCTACACCTTC	CASSSDPYGYTF